This T cell receptor beta chain was observed in a study of blood T cell repertoires in COVID-19. Generated by immunoSEQ multiplex PCR, the TCRdb table keeps only in-frame clones and is missing some. The sample consists of around 120,000 clones, more than 75% of them appearing once. The CDR3 contains 13 residues. Germline-derived CDR1 and CDR2 are SGHAT and FQDESV (reference sequence). V was shortened by 3 bases and J by 2 bases, with 7 bases between the two germline ends. The J gene is TRBJ1-1, the V gene TRBV11-1; tentatively, D is TRBD1 (5 bases). Sequencing was done on a sample of peripheral blood. This clonotype was obtained from a man aged 45-65 years with active COVID-19. Written as DNA, the CDR3 is TGTGCCAGCAGCTTGACAGTTAACACTGAAGCTTTCTTT. Protein product: CASSLTVNTEAFF.